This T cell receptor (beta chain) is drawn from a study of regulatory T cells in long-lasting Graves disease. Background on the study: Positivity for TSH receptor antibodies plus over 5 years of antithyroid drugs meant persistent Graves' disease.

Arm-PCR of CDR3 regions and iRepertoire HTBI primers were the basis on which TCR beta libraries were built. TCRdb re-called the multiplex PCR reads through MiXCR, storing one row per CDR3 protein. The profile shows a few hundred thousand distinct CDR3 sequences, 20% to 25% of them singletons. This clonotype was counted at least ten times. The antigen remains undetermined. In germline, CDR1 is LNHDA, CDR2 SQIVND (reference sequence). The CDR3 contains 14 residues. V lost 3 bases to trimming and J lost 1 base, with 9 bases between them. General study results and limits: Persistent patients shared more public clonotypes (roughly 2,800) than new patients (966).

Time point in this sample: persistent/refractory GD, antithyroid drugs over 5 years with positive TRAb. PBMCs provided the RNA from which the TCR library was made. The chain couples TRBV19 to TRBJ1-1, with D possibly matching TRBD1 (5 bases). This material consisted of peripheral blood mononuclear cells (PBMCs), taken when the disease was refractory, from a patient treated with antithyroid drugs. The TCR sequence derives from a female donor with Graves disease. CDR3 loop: CASSIRQSNTEAFF. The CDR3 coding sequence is TGTGCCAGTAGTATTCGACAGTCGAACACTGAAGCTTTCTTT. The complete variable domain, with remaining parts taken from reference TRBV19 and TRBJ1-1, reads DGGITQSPKYLFRKEGQNVTLSCEQNLNHDAMYWYRQDPGQGLRLIYYSQIVNDFQKGDIAEGYSVSREKKESFPLTVTSAQKNPTAFYLCASSIRQSNTEAFFGQGTRLTVV.